A single sample is the source of the 6 T cell receptor beta chains below, sequenced in a study of cytomegalovirus exposure and HLA in healthy donors. PCR primers comprised 60 Vbeta and 13 Jbeta primers. Libraries were prepared by immunoSEQ multiplex PCR; TCRdb keeps only in-frame clonotypes and omits some of them. The sample lists about 120,000 clones, 8% to 10% occurring once. Sequencing was performed on PBMCs. The source of these receptors is a man aged 25-40 years in good health and CMV-seronegative.

This clone was seen a few times. The rearrangement joins TRBV2 to TRBJ1-3; TRBD1 matches 8 bases. Germline-derived CDR1 and CDR2 are SNHLY and FYNNEI. With V trimmed by 6 bases and J by 0 bases, 4 bases remained unmatched. The CDR3 extends over 15 amino acids. This chain's CDR3 is CASRDRAFSGNTIYF. The CDR3 region has the DNA TGTGCCAGCAGGGACAGGGCTTTCTCTGGAAACACCATATATTTT.

In this sample, this clone turned up a few times. The chain joins TRBV19 to TRBJ2-7, with 7 nucleotides matching TRBD1. There are 15 residues in the CDR3. The germline V gene encodes CDR1 LNHDA and CDR2 SQIVND (reference sequence). Germline trimming cut 7 bases from V and 0 bases from J; bases unmatched to any gene: 9. Here the CDR3 DNA reads TGTGCCAGTATGAGACAGGGATCCCCCTCCTACGAGCAGTACTTC. This gives the protein CASMRQGSPSYEQYF.

This chain uses TRBV4-1 with TRBJ2-3; 10 bases line up with TRBD2. V lost 4 bases to trimming and J lost 4 bases; unmatched junction nucleotides: 14. The V gene's germline CDR1 is MGHRA and CDR2 YSYEKL. There are 18 residues in the CDR3. The CDR3 nucleotides read TGCGCCAGCAGCCTGAACCCTCCGGCTAGCGGGAGCCCAGATACGCAGTATTTT. Its protein is CASSLNPPASGSPDTQYF.

This clone was recorded a few times. J is TRBJ1-1 and V is TRBV20-1; unclear D gene. Trimming left V 5 bases short and J 2 bases short, with 6 bases between. Looked up from germline, CDR1 is DFQATT and CDR2 is SNEGSKA (reference sequence). The CDR3 runs 11 residues. Here the CDR3 DNA reads TGCAGTGCTCAGGATAACACTGAAGCTTTCTTT. It yields the protein CSAQDNTEAFF.

This clone was found a few times. This rearrangement joins TRBV6-1 to TRBJ1-4; maybe TRBD1 (5 bases). Trimming shortened V by 8 bases and J by 7 bases, and 20 bases separated the two germline ends. Germline V gene lookup returns CDR1 MNHNS and CDR2 SASEGT. The CDR3 covers 15 residues. This chain's CDR3 is CASPPDSSGREKLFF. The CDR3 nucleotides read TGTGCCAGCCCCCCCGACAGTTCAGGGCGTGAAAAACTGTTTTTT.

The V call is TRBV27, the J call TRBJ2-7, with D possibly matching TRBD1 (6 bases). The CDR3 length is 13 residues. Trimming left V 1 base short and J 5 bases short, with 9 bases between. Germline-derived CDR1 and CDR2 are MNHEY and SMNVEV (reference sequence). The CDR3 reads CASSLYGGDEQYF. CDR3 nucleotides: TGTGCCAGCAGTTTATATGGGGGCGACGAGCAGTACTTC.